The 24 T cell receptor beta chains given below trace back to one sample, sequenced in a study of shared clonotypes between healthy human individuals. The protocol was immunoSEQ multiplex PCR, while the TCRdb copy is restricted to in-frame clones and leaves out a portion. The sample gives a few hundred thousand clones, under 80% of which show up once; 10% is in the top ten. Input material: memory CD4+ T cells sorted from blood. Described subset: CD45RA-negative fraction. These receptors were collected from a man aged 30 to 39 in good health.

This chain connects TRBV29-1 to TRBJ1-2; D not resolved. Trimming cost V 6 bases and J 13 bases, with 18 bases left between them. This CDR3 has 11 amino acids. The germline gives CDR1 SQVTM, CDR2 ANQGSEA. As DNA, the CDR3 is TGCAGCGTCACATTGACGGAGGCGAGCACCTTC. Protein sequence: CSVTLTEASTF. Filled out from reference TRBV29-1 and TRBJ1-2, the complete variable domain reads SAVISQKPSRDICQRGTSLTIQCQVDSQVTMMFWYRQQPGQSLTLIATANQGSEATYESGFVIDKFPISRPNLTFSTLTVSNMSPEDSSIYLCSVTLTEASTFGSGTRLTVV.

In this sample, this clone turned up many times. V is TRBV19 and J is TRBJ2-5; D uncertain. This CDR3 region has 16 residues. Deletions cut 2 bases from V and 5 bases from J, with 18 bases between. Germline V gene lookup returns CDR1 LNHDA and CDR2 SQIVND (reference sequence). DNA for the CDR3: TGTGCCAGTAGTATACCAGGAGATGTGCGTAGGGAGACCCAGTACTTC. Protein: CASSIPGDVRRETQYF.

This sequence joins TRBV11-2 and TRBJ2-7; 12 nucleotides agree with TRBD2. The CDR3 sequence is 16 residues long. Germline V gene sequence: CDR1 SGHAT, CDR2 FQNNGV. With 5 bases clipped from V and 3 bases from J, the junction kept 8 bases outside the gene matches. The CDR3, as DNA: TGTGCCAGCAGCGGAGGAGGACTAGCGGGATTCTACGAGCAGTACTTC. Amino acids: CASSGGGLAGFYEQYF.

The chain has TRBV11-2 and TRBJ2-7; possible D gene TRBD1, 5 bases. The CDR3 consists of 13 residues. V was cut by 2 bases and J by 0 bases, with 5 bases left in between. Germline CDR1 reads SGHAT; CDR2 reads FQNNGV. CDR3 in amino acids: CASSLRGSYEQYF. The CDR3 region has the DNA TGTGCCAGCAGCTTAAGGGGCTCCTACGAGCAGTACTTC.

The chain couples TRBV10-1 to TRBJ2-1; 8 nucleotides align to TRBD1. Per germline, CDR1 WNHNN and CDR2 SYGVQD (reference sequence). The CDR3 extends over 13 amino acids. After removal of 8 bases from V and 3 bases from J, the junction contained 3 bases not matched to a gene. The CDR3 protein is CASGQGNYNEQFF. For the CDR3, the DNA is TGCGCCAGCGGACAGGGAAACTACAATGAGCAGTTCTTC.

The J gene is TRBJ2-1, the V gene TRBV27; TRBD2 agrees at 11 bases. Trimming took 5 bases from V and 7 from J; bases not matched to a gene: 10. The germline gives CDR1 MNHEY, CDR2 SMNVEV (reference sequence). The length of the CDR3 is 16 residues. The CDR3 reads CASSPLAGGPRNEQFF. CDR3 coding DNA: TGTGCCAGCAGTCCATTAGCGGGAGGGCCAAGGAATGAGCAGTTCTTC.

The J gene is TRBJ1-5, the V gene TRBV7-8; D gene uncertain. From germline, CDR1 is SGHVS and CDR2 FQNEAQ. The V end lost 5 bases, the J end lost 3 bases, and 8 bases lay between the germline ends. This CDR3 is 13 amino acids long. CDR3 nucleotides: TGTGCCAGCAGCGCACGCCACAATCAGCCCCAGCATTTT. It yields the protein CASSARHNQPQHF. The full variable domain, with the rest looked up from reference TRBV7-8 and TRBJ1-5, is GAGVSQSPRYKVAKRGQDVALRCDPISGHVSLFWYQQALGQGPEFLTYFQNEAQLDKSGLPSDRFFAERPEGSVSTLKIQRTQQEDSAVYLCASSARHNQPQHFGDGTRLSIL.

There are a few counts of this clone. V and J are TRBV30 and TRBJ2-7, with 7 positions matching TRBD1. From germline, CDR1 is GTSNPN and CDR2 SVGIG (reference sequence). Germline trimming cut 1 base from V and 4 bases from J; bases unmatched to any gene: 4. The length of the CDR3 is 13 residues. The CDR3 region is CAWSGTGLYEQYF. The CDR3, as DNA: TGTGCCTGGAGTGGGACAGGCTTATACGAGCAGTACTTC. Combining the CDR3 with reference TRBV30 and TRBJ2-7 gives the whole variable domain SQTIHQWPATLVQPVGSPLSLECTVEGTSNPNLYWYRQAAGRGLQLLFYSVGIGQISSEVPQNLSASRPQDRQFILSSKKLLLSDSGFYLCAWSGTGLYEQYFGPGTRLTVT.

The chain employs TRBV25-1 and TRBJ2-1, with D perhaps being TRBD1 or TRBD2 (5 bases each). This CDR3 comprises 17 residues. Trimming cost V 4 bases and J 7 bases, with 23 bases left between them. Germline values: CDR1 MGHDK, CDR2 SYGVNS. The CDR3 DNA reads as TGTGCCAGCAGTGGAACCTGGGACCACCATAACTTTAATGAGCAGTTCTTC. This gives the protein CASSGTWDHHNFNEQFF.

V gene TRBV18 combines with J gene TRBJ2-2; 9 bases match TRBD1. The CDR3 totals 15 residues. J lost 3 bases, V lost 5 bases, and 4 bases had no gene match. Germline lookup yields CDR1 KGHSH and CDR2 LQKENI. DNA for the CDR3: TGTGCCAGCTCAGACCGGGACAGGGACACCGGGGAGCTGTTTTTT. Translating gives CASSDRDRDTGELFF.

The chain is built from TRBV25-1 and TRBJ2-7; 9 bases fit TRBD1. Trimming at V came to 5 bases and at J to 1 base, leaving 12 bases not matched to a gene. The germline gives CDR1 MGHDK, CDR2 SYGVNS. This CDR3 region has 17 residues. CDR3 sequence: CASSPGQGSSQSYEQYF. CDR3 coding DNA: TGTGCCAGCAGTCCGGGACAGGGATCCTCTCAGTCCTACGAGCAGTACTTC.

This chain links TRBV21-1 with TRBJ2-2; the table's TRBD2 call for D was not verified on the DNA. TRBV21-1 is given as a pseudogene. This CDR3 region has 18 residues. CDR3 amino acids: CASSKARIVKSYTGELFF. The CDR3 nucleotides are TGTGCCAGCAGCAAAGCGCGCATTGTCAAAAGTTACACCGGGGAGCTGTTTTTT.

This chain uses TRBV28 with TRBJ1-5; D is uncertain. V was clipped by 4 bases and J by 8 bases, with 21 bases between them. CDR1 is MDHEN and CDR2 is SYDVKM in the germline V gene. The CDR3 runs 16 residues. This CDR3 reads CASSYPRTGSAEPQHF. The CDR3, as DNA: TGTGCCAGCAGTTATCCCAGGACGGGGTCGGCCGAGCCCCAGCATTTT.

This clone showed up just a few times. The genes are TRBV10-3 and TRBJ2-2, with D perhaps TRBD1 (6 bases). The germline V gene encodes CDR1 ENHRY and CDR2 SYGVKD. Trimming shortened V by 6 bases and J by 2 bases, and 19 bases separated the two germline ends. CDR3 length equals 17 residues. CDR3 amino acids: CAISGPPKGGNTGELFF. CDR3 sequence (DNA): TGTGCCATCAGCGGCCCCCCGAAAGGGGGAAACACCGGGGAGCTGTTTTTT.

J is TRBJ2-1 and V is TRBV28; 13 nucleotides agree with TRBD2. The V gene end was trimmed by 2 bases and the J gene end by 15 bases; junction bases not matched to a gene: 7. The CDR3 totals 14 residues. Germline loops: CDR1 MDHEN, CDR2 SYDVKM. For the CDR3, the DNA is TGTGCCAGCAGTTTACTAGGGACTAGCGGGATTCGGTTCTTC. Its translation: CASSLLGTSGIRFF.

This CDR3 is CASRGTGGTRNTF. CDR3 sequence (DNA): TGTGCCAGCAGAGGGACAGGGGGCACGAGAAACACCTTC. J is TRBJ1-2 and V is TRBV6-5, with 12 nucleotides matching TRBD1. The CDR3 has 13 residues. Germline-derived CDR1 and CDR2 are MNHEY and SVGAGI. Trimming at V came to 6 bases and at J to 12 bases, leaving 8 bases not matched to a gene.

The V call is TRBV18, the J call TRBJ2-1, with D possibly matching TRBD2 (6 bases). Per the germline V gene, CDR1 is KGHSH and CDR2 is LQKENI. Trimming shortened V by 3 bases and J by 5 bases, and 11 bases separated the two germline ends. This CDR3 contains 14 residues. CDR3 sequence (DNA): TGTGCCAGCTCACCGACTAGTTTCGACAATGAGCAGTTCTTC. It yields the protein CASSPTSFDNEQFF.

J is TRBJ2-5 and V is TRBV9; unclear D gene. Germline CDR1 SGDLS, CDR2 YYNGEE. The V end was cut by 3 bases, the J end by 2 bases, with 11 bases between. The CDR3 length is 14 residues. The CDR3 DNA reads TGTGCCAGCAGCGCTGGGCCCCTACAAGAGACCCAGTACTTC. This translates into CASSAGPLQETQYF.

Worth noting for this clone: Germline and junction disagree at one end, which may indicate a read error. Within the sample, other DNA sequences also encode this same CDR3. V and J are TRBV5-1 and TRBJ2-5; 7 bases fit TRBD1. The length of the CDR3 is 15 residues. Germline assignment: CDR1 SGHRS and CDR2 YFSETQ. This CDR3 reads CASSFLGQSLETQYF. The CDR3 DNA sequence: TGCGCCAGCAGCTTTCTGGGACAGAGCTTGGAGACTCAGTACTTC. The full variable domain, with the rest looked up from reference TRBV5-1 and TRBJ2-5, is KAGVTQTPRYLIKTRGQQVTLSCSPISGHRSVSWYQQTPGQGLQFLFEYFSETQRNKGNFPGRFSGRQFSNSRSEMNVSTLELGDSALYLCASSFLGQSLETQYFGPGTRLLVL.

The chain carries TRBV27 and TRBJ1-4; TRBD1 matches at 7 bases. Trimming removed 5 bases from V and 11 bases from J; junction bases left unmatched: 11. Looked up from germline, CDR1 is MNHEY and CDR2 is SMNVEV (reference sequence). There are 14 residues in the CDR3. The CDR3 DNA reads TGTGCCAGCAGTACACTGACAGGGAGAGAGAAACTGTTTTTT. Its translation: CASSTLTGREKLFF.

As for this clone: This sample includes further DNA sequences coding for the same CDR3. CDR3 bases: TGTGCCAGCAGCGTCGGGAGTTGGAGCACAGATACGCAGTATTTT. Its translation: CASSVGSWSTDTQYF. The chain employs TRBV9 and TRBJ2-3, with D perhaps matching TRBD2 (6 bases). Germline V CDR1 and CDR2: SGDLS, YYNGEE. V was cut by 2 bases and J by 0 bases, with 10 bases left in between. CDR3 length: 15 amino acids.

The genes are TRBV5-1 and TRBJ2-7; perhaps D is TRBD1 or TRBD2 (5 bases each). Germline values: CDR1 SGHRS, CDR2 YFSETQ. Trimming took off 0 bases at V and 3 bases at J, with 16 bases between the two ends. The CDR3 consists of 16 residues. CDR3 DNA: TGCGCCAGCAGCTTGGTCCCCCCAGTGGGGGTCTACGAGCAGTACTTC. Encoded protein: CASSLVPPVGVYEQYF.

V gene TRBV10-3 combines with J gene TRBJ1-4, with 9 bases that match TRBD1. Germline V gene lookup returns CDR1 ENHRY and CDR2 SYGVKD. The V segment lost 0 bases and the J segment 8 bases; nucleotides outside the gene matches: 4. The CDR3 runs to 15 residues. The CDR3 sequence: CAISESTGGREKLFF. The CDR3 nucleotides read TGTGCCATCAGTGAGTCGACAGGGGGGAGAGAAAAACTGTTTTTT.

The gene calls are TRBV6-1 and TRBJ2-1, with D tentatively TRBD1 (6 bases). The germline gives CDR1 MNHNS, CDR2 SASEGT. Between the trimmed V and J ends, which lost 1 base and 5 bases, there was a span of 6 bases. There are 13 residues in the CDR3. CDR3 protein: CASSEGQDNEQFF. CDR3 in DNA: TGTGCCAGCAGTGAAGGACAGGACAATGAGCAGTTCTTC.